The 2 T cell receptor beta chains in this list originate from one sample, sequenced in a study of post-analysis software for immune sequencing data. Study-wide findings and caveats: Patients had higher frequencies than controls of about five TRBV segments, including TRBV5-6, TRBV5-1 and TRBV20-1.

Incorporated into the TCR beta cDNA libraries were unique molecular identifiers, which served to reduce PCR and sequencing biases. MiXCR was run by TCRdb on the PCR reads, yielding one entry per CDR3 protein. The sample has about 680,000 distinct CDR3 sequences; around 60% are singletons. These receptors' targets are unknown. Sequenced sample: blood. These receptors all stem from a girl aged 2-10 years with multiple sclerosis.

This sequence joins TRBV11-2 and TRBJ2-6; D gene unclear. Germline V gene data show CDR1 as SGHAT and CDR2 as FQNNGV. Trimming took off 2 bases at V and 11 bases at J, with 4 bases between the two ends. The CDR3 is 11 residues long. The CDR3 nucleotides are TGTGCCAGCAGCTTACGGCACGTCCTGACTTTC. It translates to CASSLRHVLTF.

This clonotype showed up just a few times. The rearrangement uses TRBV12-3 or TRBV12-4 and TRBJ1-2, with D possibly matching TRBD1 (6 bases). The ends were cut back, 1 base at V and 0 bases at J, with 12 bases in the middle. The CDR3 runs 16 residues. CDR3 sequence (DNA): TGTGCCAGCAGTTTAGGGGGGGCCCGAGCTAACTATGGCTACACCTTC. Its protein product is CASSLGGARANYGYTF.